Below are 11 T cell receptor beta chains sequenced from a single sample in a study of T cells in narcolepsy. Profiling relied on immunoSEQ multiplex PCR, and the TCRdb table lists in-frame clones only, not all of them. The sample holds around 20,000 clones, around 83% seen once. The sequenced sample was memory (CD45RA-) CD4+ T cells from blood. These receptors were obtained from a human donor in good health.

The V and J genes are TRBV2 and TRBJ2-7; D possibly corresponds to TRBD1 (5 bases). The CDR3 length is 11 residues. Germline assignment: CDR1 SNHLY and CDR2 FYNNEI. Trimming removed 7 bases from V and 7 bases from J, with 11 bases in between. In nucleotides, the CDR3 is TGTGCCAGCAAACAGGTTCGAGAGCAGTACTTC. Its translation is CASKQVREQYF.

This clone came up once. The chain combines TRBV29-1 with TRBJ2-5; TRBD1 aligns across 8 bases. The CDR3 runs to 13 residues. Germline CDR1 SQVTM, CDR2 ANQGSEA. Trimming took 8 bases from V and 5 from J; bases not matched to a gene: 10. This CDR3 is CSPTQGGGETQYF. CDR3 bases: TGCAGCCCCACACAGGGGGGTGGCGAGACCCAGTACTTC.

The CDR3 DNA reads as TGTGCCAGCAGCTCGGGGCGGGCGAACACCGGGGAGCTGTTTTTT. This translates into CASSSGRANTGELFF. This chain connects TRBV7-6 to TRBJ2-2, with D perhaps assigned TRBD1 or TRBD2 (5 bases each). This CDR3 comprises 15 residues. The germline V gene encodes CDR1 SGHVS and CDR2 FNYEAQ. V was cut by 4 bases and J by 0 bases, with 9 bases left in between.

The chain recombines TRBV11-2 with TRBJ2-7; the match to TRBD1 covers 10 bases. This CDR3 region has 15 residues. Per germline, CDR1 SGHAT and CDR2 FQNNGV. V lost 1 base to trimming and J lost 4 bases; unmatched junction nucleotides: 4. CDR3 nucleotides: TGTGCCAGCAGCTTAGGTGGGACAGGGGCTTACGAGCAGTACTTC. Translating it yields CASSLGGTGAYEQYF.

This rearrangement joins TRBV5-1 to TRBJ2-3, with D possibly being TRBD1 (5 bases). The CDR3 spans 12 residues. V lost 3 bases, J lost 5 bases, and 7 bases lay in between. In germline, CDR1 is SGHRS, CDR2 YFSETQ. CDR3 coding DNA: TGCGCCAGCAGCTCAGGGAAAGATACGCAGTATTTT. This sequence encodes CASSSGKDTQYF. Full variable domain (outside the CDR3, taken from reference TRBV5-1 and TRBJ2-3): KAGVTQTPRYLIKTRGQQVTLSCSPISGHRSVSWYQQTPGQGLQFLFEYFSETQRNKGNFPGRFSGRQFSNSRSEMNVSTLELGDSALYLCASSSGKDTQYFGPGTRLTVL.

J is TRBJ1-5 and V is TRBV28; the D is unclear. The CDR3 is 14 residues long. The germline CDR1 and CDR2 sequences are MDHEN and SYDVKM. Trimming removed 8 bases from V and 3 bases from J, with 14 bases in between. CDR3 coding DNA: TGTGCCAGCGCCTCGGACCAGCACAATCAGCCCCAGCATTTT. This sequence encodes CASASDQHNQPQHF.

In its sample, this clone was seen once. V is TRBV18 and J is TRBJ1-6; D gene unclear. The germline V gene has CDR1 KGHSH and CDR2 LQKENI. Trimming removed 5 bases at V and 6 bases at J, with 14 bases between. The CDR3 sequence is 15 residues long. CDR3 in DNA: TGTGCCAGCTCATTCTCGGAATCTTTTAATTCACCCCTCCACTTT. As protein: CASSFSESFNSPLHF.

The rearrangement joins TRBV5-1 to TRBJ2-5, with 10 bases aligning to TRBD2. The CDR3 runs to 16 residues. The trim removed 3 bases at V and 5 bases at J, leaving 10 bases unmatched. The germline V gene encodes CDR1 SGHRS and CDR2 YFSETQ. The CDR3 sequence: CASSSGTSAVLETQYF. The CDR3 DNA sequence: TGCGCCAGCAGCTCCGGGACTAGCGCAGTGCTGGAGACCCAGTACTTC. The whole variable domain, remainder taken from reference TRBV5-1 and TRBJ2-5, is KAGVTQTPRYLIKTRGQQVTLSCSPISGHRSVSWYQQTPGQGLQFLFEYFSETQRNKGNFPGRFSGRQFSNSRSEMNVSTLELGDSALYLCASSSGTSAVLETQYFGPGTRLLVL.

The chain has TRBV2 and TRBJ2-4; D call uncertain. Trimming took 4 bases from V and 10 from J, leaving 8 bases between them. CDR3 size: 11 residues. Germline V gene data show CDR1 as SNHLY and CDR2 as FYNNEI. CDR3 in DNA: TGTGCCAGCAGTGGAGAGGTAATTCAGTACTTC. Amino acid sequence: CASSGEVIQYF.

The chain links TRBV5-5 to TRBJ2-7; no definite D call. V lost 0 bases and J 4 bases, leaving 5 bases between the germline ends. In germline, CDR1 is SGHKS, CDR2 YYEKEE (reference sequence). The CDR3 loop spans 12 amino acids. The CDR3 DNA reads TGTGCCAGCAGCTTGGCCAATTACGAGCAGTACTTC. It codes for CASSLANYEQYF.

The CDR3 DNA sequence: TGTGCCAGCAGGCCACAGGGTCCGAGCCCTGAAGCTTTCTTT. Amino acid sequence: CASRPQGPSPEAFF. This chain connects TRBV2 to TRBJ1-1; tentatively, D is TRBD1 (6 bases). This CDR3 has 14 amino acids. Germline V lookup: CDR1 SNHLY, CDR2 FYNNEI. V shed 6 bases and J shed 6 bases, with 17 bases lying between them.